The source of this T cell receptor beta chain is a study of control samples from healthy donors and cancer patients. Germline V gene lookup returns CDR1 MNHEY and CDR2 SMNVEV (reference sequence). Trimming cost V 2 bases and J 0 bases, with 8 bases left between them. This CDR3 spans 15 amino acids. Only in-frame clones appear in the TCRdb table, and some are missing; sequencing was by immunoSEQ multiplex PCR. The sample shows about 170,000 clones, around 93% of them seen only once. Sequenced material: blood. The clonotype comes from a woman in her sixties in good health. The genes are TRBV27 and TRBJ1-5, with a possible D match to TRBD1 (6 bases). This CDR3 is CASSLATGSNQPQHF. CDR3 nucleotides: TGTGCCAGCAGTTTAGCGACAGGTAGCAATCAGCCCCAGCATTTT.